This T cell receptor beta chain was obtained from a study of OX40 agonist ivuxolimab in advanced cancers. Looking at the study overall: At 0.01 to 10 mg/kg, ivuxolimab was administered intravenously to patients every 2 weeks. Head and neck, renal cell, melanoma or hepatocellular carcinoma were the cancers that dose-escalation patients had.

Here immunoSEQ multiplex PCR was the method, and the copy in TCRdb shows in-frame clones only, minus some. The sample has tens of thousands of clones; approximately 90% are singletons. There are 14 residues in the CDR3. Germline V gives CDR1 SGHDT, CDR2 YYEEEE. Trimming removed 0 bases from V and 7 bases from J, with 13 bases in between. This clone has a single count. The sequences come from CD4+ or CD8+ T cells sorted from blood, collected in a trial of the OX40 agonist ivuxolimab. This chain uses TRBV5-6 with TRBJ1-2; no reliable D call. This TCR derives from an adult with an advanced solid tumor such as melanoma, head and neck, liver or kidney cancer. CDR3 sequence reads: CASSLGPSWRGYTF. Here the CDR3 DNA reads TGTGCCAGCAGCTTGGGGCCGTCCTGGCGTGGCTACACCTTC.